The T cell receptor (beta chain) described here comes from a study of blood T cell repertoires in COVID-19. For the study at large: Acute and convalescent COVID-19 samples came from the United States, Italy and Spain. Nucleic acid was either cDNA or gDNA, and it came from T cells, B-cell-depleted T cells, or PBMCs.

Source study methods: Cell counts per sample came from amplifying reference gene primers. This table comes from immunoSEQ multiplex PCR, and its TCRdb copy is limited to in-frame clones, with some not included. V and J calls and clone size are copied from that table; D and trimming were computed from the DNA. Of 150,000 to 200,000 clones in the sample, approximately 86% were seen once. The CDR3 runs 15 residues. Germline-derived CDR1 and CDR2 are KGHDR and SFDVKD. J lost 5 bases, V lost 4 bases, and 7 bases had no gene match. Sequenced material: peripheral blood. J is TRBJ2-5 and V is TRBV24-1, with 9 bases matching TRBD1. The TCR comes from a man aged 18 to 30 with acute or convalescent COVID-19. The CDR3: CATSEPGQGKETQYF. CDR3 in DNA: TGTGCCACCAGTGAGCCGGGACAGGGAAAGGAGACCCAGTACTTC.